This T cell receptor beta chain was identified in a study of siplizumab effects on memory and regulatory T cells. The study, taken as a whole, reports: Unstimulated subsets accounted for the mapping of only a minor share of the clones that were alloreactive. The diversity of naive T cells seemed greater than that of memory cells, and their alloresponse contribution seemed major.

V was clipped by 0 bases and J by 4 bases; unmatched bases: 14. Germline-derived CDR1 and CDR2 are SQVTM and ANQGSEA. This CDR3 has 18 residues. Note on this clone: Its matching antigen is unknown.

About 100,000 TCR templates per sample were assayed. Generated by immunoSEQ multiplex PCR, the TCRdb table keeps only in-frame clones and is missing some. The sample records several thousand clones, over 60% being singletons. This receptor was identified in a human donor in good health. This sequence joins TRBV29-1 and TRBJ2-2, with 7 bases that match TRBD1. Sequencing was carried out using effector memory CD8+ T cells sorted from blood. Regarding subset: unstimulated CD8+ effector memory T cells. The DNA of the CDR3 is TGCAGCGTTGAAGAGATGTACGGGGTGGCAGGGGGCACCGGGGAGCTGTTTTTT. It is translated as CSVEEMYGVAGGTGELFF.